A selection of T cell receptor beta chains follows, all from one sample in a study of cytomegalovirus exposure and HLA in healthy donors. TCRdb keeps only in-frame clones here, not all; method: immunoSEQ multiplex PCR. The data show around 130,000 clones, with 70% to 85% seen just once and about 2.5% held by the top ten. Sequenced input: PBMCs. The receptors were sampled from a boy aged 2 to 9 in good health and CMV-seronegative. The CDR3 runs from the conserved cysteine through the conserved F or W. The D gene is left open where the match is weak.

J: TRBJ2-1; D: -; V: TRBV30; length: 16; CDR3: CAWSYRGLPSYNEQFF
J: TRBJ2-2; D: -; V: TRBV2; length: 18; CDR3: CASSEAAYRVTNTGELFF
J: TRBJ2-1; D: TRBD1; V: TRBV5-1; length: 15; CDR3: CASSNRDRGVDEQFF
J: TRBJ2-3; D: -; V: TRBV5-1; length: 14; CDR3: CASSHGISGATQYF
J: TRBJ2-5; D: TRBD2; V: TRBV30; length: 13; CDR3: CARDTSGGETQYF
J: TRBJ2-7; D: TRBD1; V: TRBV5-1; length: 14; CDR3: CASSFIDRVYEQYF
J: TRBJ1-2; D: TRBD1; V: TRBV2; length: 17; CDR3: CASRVPGQGAKDYGYTF
J: TRBJ1-1; D: TRBD1; V: TRBV5-1; length: 15; CDR3: CASSLWDRGSAEAFF
J: TRBJ1-2; D: TRBD1; V: TRBV10-3; length: 11; CDR3: CATGTVYGYTF
J: TRBJ2-1; D: -; V: TRBV6-4; length: 16; CDR3: CASSDSIAHSYNEQFF
J: TRBJ2-2; D: TRBD1; V: TRBV4-1; length: 15; CDR3: CASSQGDRVTGELFF
J: TRBJ1-3; D: -; V: TRBV13; length: 15; CDR3: CASSGEGLSGNTIYF
J: TRBJ2-3; D: -; V: TRBV9; length: 12; CDR3: CASSLSPDTQYF
J: TRBJ2-1; D: TRBD1; V: TRBV9; length: 14; CDR3: CASNRDRGFDEQFF
J: TRBJ1-6; D: TRBD1; V: TRBV7-2; length: 13; CDR3: CASSLGQVSPLHF
J: TRBJ2-1; D: -; V: TRBV29-1; length: 13; CDR3: CSDSVSSYNEQFF
J: TRBJ1-2; D: TRBD1; V: TRBV19; length: 15; CDR3: CASTTAGQGARGYTF
J: TRBJ1-4; D: -; V: TRBV5-1; length: 15; CDR3: CASSSLGGRGEKLFF
J: TRBJ1-2; D: -; V: TRBV5-1; length: 16; CDR3: CASSLETALSNYGYTF
J: TRBJ2-5; D: TRBD2; V: TRBV7-2; length: 17; CDR3: CASSLGLAGVGRETQYF
J: TRBJ2-6; D: -; V: TRBV7-3; length: 17; CDR3: CASSLGGRISGANVLTF
J: TRBJ1-1; D: TRBD1; V: TRBV4-2; length: 15; CDR3: CASSHLQGMNTEAFF
J: TRBJ1-4; D: -; V: TRBV6-1; length: 14; CDR3: CASSGGGISEKLFF
J: TRBJ1-4; D: -; V: TRBV5-1; length: 15; CDR3: CASSGRGPPNEKLFF
J: TRBJ2-3; D: TRBD1; V: TRBV29-1; length: 14; CDR3: CSADRGASTDTQYF
J: TRBJ2-3; D: -; V: TRBV6-1; length: 16; CDR3: CASSVPPGQGEDTQYF
J: TRBJ2-7; D: -; V: TRBV7-3; length: 15; CDR3: CASSFRDSLLDEQYF
J: TRBJ2-3; D: -; V: TRBV7-3; length: 14; CDR3: CASSLYGGTDTQYF
J: TRBJ2-3; D: -; V: TRBV7-2; length: 14; CDR3: CASSLLALPDTQYF
J: TRBJ1-2; D: TRBD1; V: TRBV4-2; length: 14; CDR3: CASSQHDRAYGYTF
J: TRBJ2-5; D: TRBD2; V: TRBV2; length: 13; CDR3: CASPGLAEETQYF
J: TRBJ1-1; D: -; V: TRBV15; length: 18; CDR3: CATSRDLPGQTMNTEAFF
J: TRBJ1-1; D: -; V: TRBV18; length: 12; CDR3: CASSPMNTEAFF
J: TRBJ1-1; D: TRBD1; V: TRBV5-4; length: 16; CDR3: CASGGDRGRINTEAFF
J: TRBJ1-5; D: -; V: TRBV12-5; length: 11; CDR3: CASGLGEPQHF
J: TRBJ1-1; D: -; V: TRBV6-1; length: 15; CDR3: CASWDFPTGGTEAFF
J: TRBJ2-1; D: -; V: TRBV10-1; length: 16; CDR3: CASSDPAGSTYNEQFF
J: TRBJ2-1; D: -; V: TRBV5-1; length: 15; CDR3: CASSLEAGSYNEQFF
J: TRBJ1-2; D: TRBD1; V: TRBV9; length: 15; CDR3: CASSVELGQENGYTF
J: TRBJ2-3; D: -; V: TRBV4-2; length: 14; CDR3: CASSQGTRDSSSYF
J: TRBJ2-3; D: TRBD1; V: TRBV7-6; length: 15; CDR3: CASSGPGQGRDTQYF